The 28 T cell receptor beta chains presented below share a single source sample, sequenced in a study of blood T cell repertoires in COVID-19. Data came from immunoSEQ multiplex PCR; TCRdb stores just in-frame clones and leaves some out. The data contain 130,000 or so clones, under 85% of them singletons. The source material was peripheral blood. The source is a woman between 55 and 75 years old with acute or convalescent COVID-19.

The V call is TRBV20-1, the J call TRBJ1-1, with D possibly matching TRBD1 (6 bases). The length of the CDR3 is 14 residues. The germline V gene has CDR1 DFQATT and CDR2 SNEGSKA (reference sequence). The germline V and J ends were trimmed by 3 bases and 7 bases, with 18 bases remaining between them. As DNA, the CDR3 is TGCAGTGCTAGTTCCACCGGGACAAAAGGTGAAGCTTTCTTT. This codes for CSASSTGTKGEAFF.

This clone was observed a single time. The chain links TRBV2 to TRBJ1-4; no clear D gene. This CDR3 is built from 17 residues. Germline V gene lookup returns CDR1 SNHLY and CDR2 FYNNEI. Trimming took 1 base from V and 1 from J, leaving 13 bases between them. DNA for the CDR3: TGTGCCAGCAGTGAAGGGCCCATCCGAGGAACTAATGAAAAACTGTTTTTT. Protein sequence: CASSEGPIRGTNEKLFF.

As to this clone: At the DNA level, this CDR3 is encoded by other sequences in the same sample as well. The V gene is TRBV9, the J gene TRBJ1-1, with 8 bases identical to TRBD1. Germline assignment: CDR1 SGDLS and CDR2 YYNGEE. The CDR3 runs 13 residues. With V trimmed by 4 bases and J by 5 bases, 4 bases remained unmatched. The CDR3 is CASSYDRGTEAFF. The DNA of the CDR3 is TGTGCCAGCAGCTACGACAGGGGAACTGAAGCTTTCTTT.

CDR3 loop: CASILKDMGQVNTEAFF. CDR3 DNA sequence: TGTGCCAGCATCTTAAAGGACATGGGACAGGTGAACACTGAAGCTTTCTTT. V and J are TRBV5-5 and TRBJ1-1; 8 positions agree with TRBD1. Germline V CDR1 and CDR2: SGHKS, YYEKEE (reference sequence). The CDR3 loop spans 17 amino acids. Trimming at V came to 6 bases and at J to 0 bases, leaving 13 bases not matched to a gene. Combining the CDR3 with reference TRBV5-5 and TRBJ1-1 gives the whole variable domain DAGVTQSPTHLIKTRGQQVTLRCSPISGHKSVSWYQQVLGQGPQFIFQYYEKEERGRGNFPDRFSARQFPNYSSELNVNALLLGDSALYLCASILKDMGQVNTEAFFGQGTRLTVV.

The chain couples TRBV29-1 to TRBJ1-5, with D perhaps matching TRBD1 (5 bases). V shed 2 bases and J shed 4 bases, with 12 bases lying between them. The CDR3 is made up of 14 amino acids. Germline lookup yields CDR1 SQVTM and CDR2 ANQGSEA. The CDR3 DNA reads TGCAGCGTTGAACTGGGGGGAACTAATCAGCCCCAGCATTTT. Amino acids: CSVELGGTNQPQHF.

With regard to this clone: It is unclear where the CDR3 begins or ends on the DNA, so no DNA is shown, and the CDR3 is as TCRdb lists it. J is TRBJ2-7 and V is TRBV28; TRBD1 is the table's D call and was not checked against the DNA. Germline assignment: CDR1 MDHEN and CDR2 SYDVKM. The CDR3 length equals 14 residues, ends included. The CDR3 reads CASSSSGQLYEQYF.

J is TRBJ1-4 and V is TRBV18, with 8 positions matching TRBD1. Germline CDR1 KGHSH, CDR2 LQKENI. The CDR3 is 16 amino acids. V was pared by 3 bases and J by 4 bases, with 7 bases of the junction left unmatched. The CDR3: CASSPGTGLNNEKLFF. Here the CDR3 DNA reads TGTGCCAGCTCACCGGGGACAGGTCTTAATAATGAAAAACTGTTTTTT.

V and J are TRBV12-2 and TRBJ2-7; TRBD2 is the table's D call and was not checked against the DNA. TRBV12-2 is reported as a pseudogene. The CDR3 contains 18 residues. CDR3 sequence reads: CASRLGASGGVSSYEQYV. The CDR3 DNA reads TGTGCAAGTCGCTTAGGTGCTAGCGGGGGGGTTAGCTCCTACGAGCAGTACGTC.

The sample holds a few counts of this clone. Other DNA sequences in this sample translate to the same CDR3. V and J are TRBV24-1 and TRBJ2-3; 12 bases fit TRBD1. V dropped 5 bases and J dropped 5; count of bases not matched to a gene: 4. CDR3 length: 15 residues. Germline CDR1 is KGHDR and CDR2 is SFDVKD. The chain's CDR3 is CATSGGQGARDTQYF. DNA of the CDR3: TGTGCCACCAGTGGGGGACAGGGGGCTAGAGATACGCAGTATTTT.

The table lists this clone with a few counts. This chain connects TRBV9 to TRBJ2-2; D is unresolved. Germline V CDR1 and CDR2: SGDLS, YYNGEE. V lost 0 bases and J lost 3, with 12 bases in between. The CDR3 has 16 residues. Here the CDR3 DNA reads TGTGCCAGCAGCGTAGGGGTCAAGGCGGACACCGGGGAGCTGTTTTTT. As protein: CASSVGVKADTGELFF.

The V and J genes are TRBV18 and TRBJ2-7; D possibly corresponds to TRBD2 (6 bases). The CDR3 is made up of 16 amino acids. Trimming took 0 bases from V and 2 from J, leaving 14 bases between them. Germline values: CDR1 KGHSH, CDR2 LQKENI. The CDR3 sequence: CASSPPGGGSPYEQYF. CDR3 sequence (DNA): TGTGCCAGCTCACCACCGGGTGGGGGGTCCCCCTACGAGCAGTACTTC.

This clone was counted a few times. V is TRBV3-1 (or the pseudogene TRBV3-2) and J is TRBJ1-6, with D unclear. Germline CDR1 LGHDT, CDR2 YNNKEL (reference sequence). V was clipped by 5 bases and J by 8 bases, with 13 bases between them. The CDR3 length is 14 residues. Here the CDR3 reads CASSTPGSYSPLHF. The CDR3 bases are TGTGCCAGCAGCACCCCAGGTTCCTATTCACCCCTCCACTTT.

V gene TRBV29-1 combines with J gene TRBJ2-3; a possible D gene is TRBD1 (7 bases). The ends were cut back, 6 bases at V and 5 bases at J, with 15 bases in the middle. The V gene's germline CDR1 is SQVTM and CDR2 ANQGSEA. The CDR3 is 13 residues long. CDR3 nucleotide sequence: TGCAGCGTCCGAGGAGGGGGCAGAGATACGCAGTATTTT. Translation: CSVRGGGRDTQYF.

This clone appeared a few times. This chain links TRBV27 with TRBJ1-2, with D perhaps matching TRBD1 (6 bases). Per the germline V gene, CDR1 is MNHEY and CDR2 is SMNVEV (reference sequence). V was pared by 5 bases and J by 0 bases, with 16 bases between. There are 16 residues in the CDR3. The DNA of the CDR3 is TGTGCCAGCAGTCCGACCCGCGGACAGTCTAACTATGGCTACACCTTC. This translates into CASSPTRGQSNYGYTF.

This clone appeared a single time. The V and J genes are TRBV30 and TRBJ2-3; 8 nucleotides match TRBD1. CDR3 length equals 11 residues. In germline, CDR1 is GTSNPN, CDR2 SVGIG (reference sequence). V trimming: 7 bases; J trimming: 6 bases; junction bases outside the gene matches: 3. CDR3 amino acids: CASGQGDTQYF. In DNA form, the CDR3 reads TGTGCCTCTGGACAGGGTGATACGCAGTATTTT. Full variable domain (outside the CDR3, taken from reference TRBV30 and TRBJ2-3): SQTIHQWPATLVQPVGSPLSLECTVEGTSNPNLYWYRQAAGRGLQLLFYSVGIGQISSEVPQNLSASRPQDRQFILSSKKLLLSDSGFYLCASGQGDTQYFGPGTRLTVL.

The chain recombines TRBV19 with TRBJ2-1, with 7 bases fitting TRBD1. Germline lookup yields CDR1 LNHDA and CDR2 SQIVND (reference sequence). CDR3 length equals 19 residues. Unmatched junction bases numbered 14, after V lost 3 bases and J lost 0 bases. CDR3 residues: CASSIIGQAFLSSYNEQFF. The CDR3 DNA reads TGTGCCAGTAGTATTATCGGACAGGCTTTTTTGAGCTCCTACAATGAGCAGTTCTTC.

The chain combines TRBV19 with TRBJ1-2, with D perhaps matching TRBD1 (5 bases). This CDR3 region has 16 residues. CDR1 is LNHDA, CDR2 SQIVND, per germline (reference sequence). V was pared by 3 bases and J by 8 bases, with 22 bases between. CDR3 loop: CASSMAVGGGATGYTF. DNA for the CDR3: TGTGCCAGTAGTATGGCTGTCGGGGGAGGGGCGACCGGCTACACCTTC.

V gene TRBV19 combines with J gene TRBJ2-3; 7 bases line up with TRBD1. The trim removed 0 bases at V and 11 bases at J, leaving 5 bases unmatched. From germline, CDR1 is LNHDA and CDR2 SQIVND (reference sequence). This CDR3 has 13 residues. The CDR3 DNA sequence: TGTGCCAGTAGTATAGACGGACAGGTTAAGCAGTATTTT. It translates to CASSIDGQVKQYF.

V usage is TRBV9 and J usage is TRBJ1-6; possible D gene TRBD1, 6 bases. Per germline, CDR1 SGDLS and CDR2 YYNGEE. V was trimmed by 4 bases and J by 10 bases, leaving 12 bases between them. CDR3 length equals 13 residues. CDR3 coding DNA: TGTGCCAGCAGCCCCAGACAGGAGTCACCCCTCCACTTT. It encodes CASSPRQESPLHF.

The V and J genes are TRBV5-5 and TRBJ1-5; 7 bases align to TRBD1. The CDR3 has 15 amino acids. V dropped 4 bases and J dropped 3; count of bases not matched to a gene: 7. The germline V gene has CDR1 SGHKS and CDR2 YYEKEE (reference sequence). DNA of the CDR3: TGTGCCAGCAGCCCGGGACAGACAGACAATCAGCCCCAGCATTTT. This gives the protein CASSPGQTDNQPQHF.

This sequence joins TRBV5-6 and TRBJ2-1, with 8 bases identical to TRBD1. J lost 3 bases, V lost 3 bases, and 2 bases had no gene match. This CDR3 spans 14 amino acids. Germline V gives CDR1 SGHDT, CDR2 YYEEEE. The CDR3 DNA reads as TGTGCCAGCAGCTATGGACAGGGCTACAATGAGCAGTTCTTC. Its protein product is CASSYGQGYNEQFF.

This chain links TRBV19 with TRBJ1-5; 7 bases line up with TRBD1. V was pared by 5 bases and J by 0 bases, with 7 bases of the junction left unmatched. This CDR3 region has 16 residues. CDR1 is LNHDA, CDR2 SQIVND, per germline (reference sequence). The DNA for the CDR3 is TGTGCCAGTAGTGACAGGGATTACTATAGCAATCAGCCCCAGCATTTT. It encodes CASSDRDYYSNQPQHF.

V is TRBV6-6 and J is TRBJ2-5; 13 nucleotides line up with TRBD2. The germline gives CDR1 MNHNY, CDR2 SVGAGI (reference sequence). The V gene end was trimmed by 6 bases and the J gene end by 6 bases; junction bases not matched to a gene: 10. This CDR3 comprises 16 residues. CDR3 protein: CASSPTSGGAGKTQYF. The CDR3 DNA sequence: TGTGCCAGCAGCCCTACTAGCGGGGGGGCCGGAAAGACCCAGTACTTC.

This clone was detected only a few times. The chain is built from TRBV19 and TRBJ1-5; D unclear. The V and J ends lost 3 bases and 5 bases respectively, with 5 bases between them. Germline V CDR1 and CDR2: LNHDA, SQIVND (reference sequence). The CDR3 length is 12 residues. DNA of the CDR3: TGTGCCAGTAGTATCACAGATCAGCCCCAGCATTTT. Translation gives CASSITDQPQHF.

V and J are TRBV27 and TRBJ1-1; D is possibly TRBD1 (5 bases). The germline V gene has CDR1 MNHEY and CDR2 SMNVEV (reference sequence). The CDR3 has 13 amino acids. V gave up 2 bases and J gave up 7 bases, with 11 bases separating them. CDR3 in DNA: TGTGCCAGCAGTTTACAGGGAATCAATGAAGCTTTCTTT. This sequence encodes CASSLQGINEAFF.

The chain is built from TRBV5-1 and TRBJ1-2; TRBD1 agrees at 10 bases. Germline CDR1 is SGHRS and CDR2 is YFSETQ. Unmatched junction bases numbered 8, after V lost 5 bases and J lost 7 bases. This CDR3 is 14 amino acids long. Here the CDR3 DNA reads TGCGCCAGCAGGTCGGGACAGGGGTATGGTGGCTACACCTTC. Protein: CASRSGQGYGGYTF.

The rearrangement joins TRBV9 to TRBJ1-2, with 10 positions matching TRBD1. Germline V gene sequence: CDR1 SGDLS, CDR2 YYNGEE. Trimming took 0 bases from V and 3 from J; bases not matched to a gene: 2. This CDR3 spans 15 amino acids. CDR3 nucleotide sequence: TGTGCCAGCAGCGTAGCCGGGACAGGGGACTATGGCTACACCTTC. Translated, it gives CASSVAGTGDYGYTF.

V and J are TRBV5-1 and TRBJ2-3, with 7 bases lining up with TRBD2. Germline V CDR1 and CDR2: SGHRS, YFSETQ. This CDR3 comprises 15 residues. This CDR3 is CASGRGDDGTDTQYF. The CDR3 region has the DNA TGCGCGTCAGGGAGGGGAGACGACGGCACAGATACGCAGTATTTT.